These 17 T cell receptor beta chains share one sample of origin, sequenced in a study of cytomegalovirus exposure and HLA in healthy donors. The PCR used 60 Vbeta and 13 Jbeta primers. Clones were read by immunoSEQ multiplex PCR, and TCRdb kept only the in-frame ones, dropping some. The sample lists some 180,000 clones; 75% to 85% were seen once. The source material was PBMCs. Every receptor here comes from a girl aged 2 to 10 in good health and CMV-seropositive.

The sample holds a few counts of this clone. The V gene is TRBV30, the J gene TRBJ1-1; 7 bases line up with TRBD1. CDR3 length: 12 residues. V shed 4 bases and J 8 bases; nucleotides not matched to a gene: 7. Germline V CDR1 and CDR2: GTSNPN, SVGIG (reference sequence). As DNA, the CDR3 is TGTGCCTGGAACAGGGGACGGGCAGAAGCTTTCTTT. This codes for CAWNRGRAEAFF.

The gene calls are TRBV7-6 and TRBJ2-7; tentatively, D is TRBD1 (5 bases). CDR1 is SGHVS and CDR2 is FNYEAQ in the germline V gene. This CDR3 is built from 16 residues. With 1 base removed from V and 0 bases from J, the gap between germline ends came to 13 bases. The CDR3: CASSLGSQGNSYEQYF. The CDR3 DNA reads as TGTGCCAGCAGCTTAGGGTCCCAGGGTAACTCCTACGAGCAGTACTTC.

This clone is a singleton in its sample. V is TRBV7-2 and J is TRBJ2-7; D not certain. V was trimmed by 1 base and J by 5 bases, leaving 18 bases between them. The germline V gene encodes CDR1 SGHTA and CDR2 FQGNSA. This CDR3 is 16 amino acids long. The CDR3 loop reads CASSLGSAGVKDEQYF. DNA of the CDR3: TGTGCCAGCAGCTTAGGTTCGGCAGGCGTTAAGGACGAGCAGTACTTC.

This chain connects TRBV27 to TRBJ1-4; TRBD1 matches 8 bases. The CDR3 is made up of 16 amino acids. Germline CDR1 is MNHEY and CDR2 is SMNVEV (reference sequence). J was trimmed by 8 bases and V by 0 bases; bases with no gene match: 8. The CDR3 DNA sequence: TGTGCCAGCAGTTTATCGGATGGACAGGGTAAAGAAAAACTGTTTTTT. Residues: CASSLSDGQGKEKLFF.

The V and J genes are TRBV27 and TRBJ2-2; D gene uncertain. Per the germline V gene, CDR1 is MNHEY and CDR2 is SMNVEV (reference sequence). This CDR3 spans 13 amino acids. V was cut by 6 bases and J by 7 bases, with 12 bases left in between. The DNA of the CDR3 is TGTGCCAGCAGGCTAACTGAAGTCGGGGAGCTGTTTTTT. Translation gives CASRLTEVGELFF.

DNA for the CDR3: TGTGCCTGGAGTGCCGGGGTCCCTGAAGCTTTCTTT. Translating gives CAWSAGVPEAFF. V and J are TRBV30 and TRBJ1-1; D not certain. This CDR3 contains 12 residues. The germline CDR1 and CDR2 sequences are GTSNPN and SVGIG (reference sequence). Deletions cut 1 base from V and 6 bases from J, with 9 bases between.

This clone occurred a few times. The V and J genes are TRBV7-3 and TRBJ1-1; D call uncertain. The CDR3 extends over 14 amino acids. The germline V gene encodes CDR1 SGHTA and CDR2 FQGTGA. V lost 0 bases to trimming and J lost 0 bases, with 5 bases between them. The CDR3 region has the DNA TGTGCCAGCAGCTTAACCTCGGTGAACACTGAAGCTTTCTTT. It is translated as CASSLTSVNTEAFF.

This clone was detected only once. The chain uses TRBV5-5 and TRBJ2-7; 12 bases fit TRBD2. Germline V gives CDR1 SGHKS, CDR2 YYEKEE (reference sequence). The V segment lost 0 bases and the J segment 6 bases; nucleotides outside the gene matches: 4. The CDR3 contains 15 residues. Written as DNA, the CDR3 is TGTGCCAGCAGCTTGGGACTAGCGGGAGCGTTCGAGCAGTACTTC. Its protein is CASSLGLAGAFEQYF.

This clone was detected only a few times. CDR3 sequence reads: CASSDPGQGPAQYF. The CDR3 DNA is TGTGCCAGCAGTGACCCGGGACAGGGTCCGGCCCAGTACTTC. The rearrangement links TRBV6-1 to TRBJ2-5, with 9 bases fitting TRBD1. The CDR3 runs 14 residues. The V gene end was trimmed by 3 bases and the J gene end by 9 bases; junction bases not matched to a gene: 8. Per the germline V gene, CDR1 is MNHNS and CDR2 is SASEGT.

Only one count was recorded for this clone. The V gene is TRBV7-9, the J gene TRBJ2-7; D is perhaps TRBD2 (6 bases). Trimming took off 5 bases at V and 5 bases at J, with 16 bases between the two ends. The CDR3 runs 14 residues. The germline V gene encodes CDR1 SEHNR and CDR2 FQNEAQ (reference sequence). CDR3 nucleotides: TGTGCCAGCAGCCCCCGGAGGGGCGGGAACGAGCAGTACTTC. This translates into CASSPRRGGNEQYF.

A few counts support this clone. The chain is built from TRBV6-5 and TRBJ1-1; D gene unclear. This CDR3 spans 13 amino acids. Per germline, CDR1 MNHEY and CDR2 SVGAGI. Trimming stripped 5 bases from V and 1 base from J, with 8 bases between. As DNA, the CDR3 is TGTGCCAGCAGTAGACTCTCGAACACTGAAGCTTTCTTT. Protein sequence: CASSRLSNTEAFF.

The CDR3 here is CASSSYGLAGDHNEQFF. DNA for the CDR3: TGTGCCAGCAGCTCTTACGGACTAGCGGGAGACCACAATGAGCAGTTCTTC. This chain links TRBV11-2 with TRBJ2-1; TRBD2 aligns across 13 bases. This CDR3 comprises 17 residues. The germline CDR1 and CDR2 sequences are SGHAT and FQNNGV. Germline trimming cut 4 bases from V and 5 bases from J; bases unmatched to any gene: 8.

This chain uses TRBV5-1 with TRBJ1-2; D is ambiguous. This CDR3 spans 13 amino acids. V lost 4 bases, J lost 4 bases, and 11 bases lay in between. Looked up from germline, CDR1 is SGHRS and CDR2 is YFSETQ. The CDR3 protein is CASSLRVTYGYTF. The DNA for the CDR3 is TGCGCCAGCAGCCTTCGGGTTACCTATGGCTACACCTTC.

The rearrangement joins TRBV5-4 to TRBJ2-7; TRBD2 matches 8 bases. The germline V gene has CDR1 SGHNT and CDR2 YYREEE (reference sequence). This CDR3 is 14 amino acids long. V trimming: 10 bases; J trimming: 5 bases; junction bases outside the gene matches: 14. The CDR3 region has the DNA TGTGCCGCCCGGCGGGCGGGGGGCACAGACGAGCAGTACTTC. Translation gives CAARRAGGTDEQYF.

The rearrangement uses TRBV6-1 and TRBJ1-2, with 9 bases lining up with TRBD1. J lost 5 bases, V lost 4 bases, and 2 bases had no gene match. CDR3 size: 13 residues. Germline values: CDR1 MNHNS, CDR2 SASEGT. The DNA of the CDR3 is TGTGCCAGCAGTGGGACAGGGGAATATGGCTACACCTTC. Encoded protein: CASSGTGEYGYTF.

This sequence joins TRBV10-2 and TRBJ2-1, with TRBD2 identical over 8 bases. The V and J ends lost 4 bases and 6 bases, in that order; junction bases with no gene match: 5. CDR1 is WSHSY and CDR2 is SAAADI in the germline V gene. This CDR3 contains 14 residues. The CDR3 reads CASSASGRSNEQFF. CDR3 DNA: TGCGCCAGCAGTGCCAGCGGGAGAAGCAATGAGCAGTTCTTC.

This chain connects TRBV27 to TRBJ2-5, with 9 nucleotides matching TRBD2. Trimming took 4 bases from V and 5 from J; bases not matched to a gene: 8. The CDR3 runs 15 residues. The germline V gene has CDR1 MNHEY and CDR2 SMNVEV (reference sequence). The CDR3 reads CASSSYSGSGETQYF. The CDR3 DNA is TGTGCCAGCAGTTCGTATAGCGGGAGCGGTGAGACCCAGTACTTC.